This T cell receptor beta chain was observed in a study of shared clonotypes between healthy human individuals. The overall study: Per-donor plates numbered three CD4 naive, three CD4 memory, two CD8 naive and one CD8 memory.

Within Nashville, Tennessee resided all donors, each a Caucasian adult. Some clones are missing from TCRdb's copy, which holds only in-frame ones; the method was immunoSEQ multiplex PCR. The sample has 2,500,000 or so clones; 85% to 95% are singletons. Broader study findings: Incompleteness in sorted-subset sequencing, despite large depth, was shown by rarefaction.

The CDR3 is 12 amino acids. Germline V gene sequence: CDR1 ENHRY, CDR2 SYGVKD. V was clipped by 9 bases and J by 6 bases, with 12 bases between them. Worth noting for this clone: Antigen: not known.

The J gene is TRBJ2-1, the V gene TRBV10-3; TRBD1 is a possible D gene (6 bases). The TCR originated in a man younger than 35 in good health. Material for sequencing was naive CD4+ T cells sorted from blood. Specified subset: CD45RA+ positively selected. The CDR3 DNA is TGTGCCATAAGCCGGGACACCAATGAGCAGTTCTTC. It codes for CAISRDTNEQFF.